The rows below give T cell receptor beta chains drawn from one sample of a study of blood T cell repertoires in COVID-19. Some clones are missing from TCRdb's copy, which holds only in-frame ones; the method was immunoSEQ multiplex PCR. The data show tens of thousands of clones, with over 80% seen just once and 1% to 1.5% held by the top ten. Source material: peripheral blood. The receptor source for this set is a woman aged 40 to 50 with acute or convalescent COVID-19. Both conserved end residues are part of each CDR3. Each record gives: V gene, D gene, J gene, CDR3 protein. The D gene is left open where the match is weak.

v_gene: TRBV4-3
d_gene: .
j_gene: TRBJ1-5
CDR3aa: CASSQVGGYNQPQHF

v_gene: TRBV18
d_gene: .
j_gene: TRBJ2-1
CDR3aa: CASSPNSGEQFF

v_gene: TRBV29-1
d_gene: .
j_gene: TRBJ2-7
CDR3aa: CSARTRSSYEQYF

v_gene: TRBV30
d_gene: TRBD1
j_gene: TRBJ1-1
CDR3aa: CAWNRDRGNTEAFF

v_gene: TRBV12-3/TRBV12-4
d_gene: .
j_gene: TRBJ1-1
CDR3aa: CASSYRSPEAFF

v_gene: TRBV7-9
d_gene: TRBD1
j_gene: TRBJ1-5
CDR3aa: CASSITGGGQPQHF

v_gene: TRBV28
d_gene: TRBD1
j_gene: TRBJ1-5
CDR3aa: CASRGTGGYQPQHF

v_gene: TRBV7-3
d_gene: TRBD2
j_gene: TRBJ2-3
CDR3aa: CASSLGLAGGSTDTQYF

v_gene: TRBV4-3
d_gene: TRBD1
j_gene: TRBJ1-6
CDR3aa: CASSQDSGQGNSPLHF

v_gene: TRBV19
d_gene: .
j_gene: TRBJ1-6
CDR3aa: CASSSRSSYNSPLHF

v_gene: TRBV30
d_gene: .
j_gene: TRBJ1-1
CDR3aa: CAWSVFGVNTEAFF

v_gene: TRBV11-2
d_gene: TRBD2
j_gene: TRBJ2-1
CDR3aa: CASSLVAGLALYNEQFF

v_gene: TRBV9
d_gene: .
j_gene: TRBJ1-5
CDR3aa: CASSAGGRADQPQHF

v_gene: TRBV15
d_gene: .
j_gene: TRBJ1-4
CDR3aa: CATSREGTTGLEKLFF

v_gene: TRBV4-3
d_gene: .
j_gene: TRBJ2-1
CDR3aa: CASSQDRQSDEQFF

v_gene: TRBV7-3
d_gene: TRBD2
j_gene: TRBJ2-1
CDR3aa: CASSSGLAGDVSSYNEQFF

v_gene: TRBV11-1
d_gene: TRBD1
j_gene: TRBJ2-7
CDR3aa: CASSTDRGEQYF